Presented here are 18 T cell receptor beta chains from one specimen sequenced in a study of memory B cells and T cells in multiple sclerosis (dated by TCRdb to the late 2010s). Receptors were amplified or captured by the immunoSEQ multiplex PCR assay. TCRdb took this table from immuneACCESS and kept in-frame rearrangements with V and J called. Such tables lack part of the clones; where checked against another copy, unresolved V genes explain under half of the gap, and the rest is unexplained. The sample includes about 14,000 clones, with 69% observed a single time. 2.3% of the sample is taken by the ten largest. Input material: memory (CD45RO+) CD4+ T cells from blood. The cell subset or site label, as the study defines it: CD45RO+ memory T cells sorted from peripheral blood. The receptors stem from a human donor with multiple sclerosis.

CDR3 residues: CASSLTEAQPQHF. In DNA, the CDR3 is TGTGCCAGCAGTTTAACCGAGGCTCAGCCCCAGCATTTT. The gene calls are TRBV28 and TRBJ1-5; no definite D call. The CDR3 is made up of 13 amino acids. Germline loops: CDR1 MDHEN, CDR2 SYDVKM. With 2 bases removed from V and 6 bases from J, the gap between germline ends came to 8 bases. The full variable domain, its missing parts supplied by reference TRBV28 and TRBJ1-5, is DVKVTQSSRYLVKRTGEKVFLECVQDMDHENMFWYRQDPGLGLRLIYFSYDVKMKEKGDIPEGYSVSREKKERFSLILESASTNQTSMYLCASSLTEAQPQHFGDGTRLSIL.

The J gene is TRBJ1-3, the V gene TRBV29-1, with a possible D match to TRBD1 (5 bases). Deletions cut 6 bases from V and 0 bases from J, with 6 bases between. The CDR3 is 12 residues long. Per germline, CDR1 SQVTM and CDR2 ANQGSEA. For the CDR3, the DNA is TGCAGCGTAACAGGCTCTGGAAACACCATATATTTT. Its protein is CSVTGSGNTIYF. Looking up the rest from reference TRBV29-1 and TRBJ1-3 gives the full variable domain: SAVISQKPSRDICQRGTSLTIQCQVDSQVTMMFWYRQQPGQSLTLIATANQGSEATYESGFVIDKFPISRPNLTFSTLTVSNMSPEDSSIYLCSVTGSGNTIYFGEGSWLTVV.

This rearrangement joins TRBV7-2 to TRBJ2-3; 13 bases align to TRBD2. Germline V gene data show CDR1 as SGHTA and CDR2 as FQGNSA. There are 17 residues in the CDR3. After removal of 1 base from V and 3 bases from J, the junction contained 4 bases not matched to a gene. CDR3 sequence: CASSLEGTSGATDTQYF. CDR3 bases: TGTGCCAGCAGCTTAGAAGGGACTAGCGGGGCGACAGATACGCAGTATTTT.

This sequence joins TRBV4-1 and TRBJ2-5, with 9 bases matching TRBD1. The better agreement between TRBJ2-7 and the DNA end casts doubt on the J call. Per the germline V gene, CDR1 is MGHRA and CDR2 is YSYEKL. CDR3 length: 15 amino acids. Written as DNA, the CDR3 is TGCGCCAGCAGCCAAGCCCCGACAGGGGGATACGAGCAGTACTTC. Translation: CASSQAPTGGYEQYF.

The V and J genes are TRBV4-2 and TRBJ2-2, with D tentatively TRBD1 (6 bases). There are 17 residues in the CDR3. The V gene's germline CDR1 is LGHNA and CDR2 YNFKEQ. Trimming pared 3 bases from V and 5 bases from J, leaving 19 bases between. In DNA, the CDR3 is TGTGCCAGCAGCCATCTAAGAGGACAGATCGGTACCGGGGAGCTGTTTTTT. Protein: CASSHLRGQIGTGELFF.

In DNA, the CDR3 is TGCGCCAGCAGCTTGGACACCAATCAGCCCCAGCATTTT. Its translation is CASSLDTNQPQHF. The chain combines TRBV5-1 with TRBJ1-5, with no clear D. Trimming removed 0 bases at V and 3 bases at J, with 4 bases between. The CDR3 sequence is 13 residues long. CDR1 and CDR2 (germline): SGHRS, YFSETQ. The full variable domain, with the rest looked up from reference TRBV5-1 and TRBJ1-5, is KAGVTQTPRYLIKTRGQQVTLSCSPISGHRSVSWYQQTPGQGLQFLFEYFSETQRNKGNFPGRFSGRQFSNSRSEMNVSTLELGDSALYLCASSLDTNQPQHFGDGTRLSIL.

This rearrangement joins TRBV19 to TRBJ2-4; tentatively, D is TRBD2 (5 bases). Per germline, CDR1 LNHDA and CDR2 SQIVND (reference sequence). The CDR3 has 14 residues. The ends were cut back, 2 bases at V and 7 bases at J, with 12 bases in the middle. CDR3 coding DNA: TGTGCCAGTAGTATATACGCCCGGGGTAACATTCAGTACTTC. Amino acid sequence: CASSIYARGNIQYF. Supplemented by reference TRBV19 and TRBJ2-4, the full variable domain reads DGGITQSPKYLFRKEGQNVTLSCEQNLNHDAMYWYRQDPGQGLRLIYYSQIVNDFQKGDIAEGYSVSREKKESFPLTVTSAQKNPTAFYLCASSIYARGNIQYFGAGTRLSVL.

The rearrangement links TRBV2 to TRBJ1-1, with D possibly being TRBD1 (6 bases). Germline loops: CDR1 SNHLY, CDR2 FYNNEI. This CDR3 contains 16 residues. The V and J ends lost 4 bases and 1 base respectively, with 16 bases between them. In nucleotides, the CDR3 is TGTGCCAGCAGTGTAAGCAGTGTGGGGGCGAACACTGAAGCTTTCTTT. Its translation: CASSVSSVGANTEAFF.

V is TRBV4-2 and J is TRBJ1-1; D is unresolved. Germline CDR1 LGHNA, CDR2 YNFKEQ. CDR3 length: 16 residues. Trimming took 0 bases from V and 1 from J, leaving 12 bases between them. For the CDR3, the DNA is TGTGCCAGCAGCCAAGATAAGTTCCGAGGGAACACTGAAGCTTTCTTT. This sequence encodes CASSQDKFRGNTEAFF.

This clone showed up just a few times. Other DNA sequences in the same sample also yield this CDR3. The genes are TRBV5-1 and TRBJ2-1; 12 bases are a match to TRBD2. The trim removed 4 bases at V and 3 bases at J, leaving 2 bases unmatched. The CDR3 is made up of 15 amino acids. CDR1 and CDR2 (germline): SGHRS, YFSETQ. The chain's CDR3 is CASSLGLAGYNEQFF. In DNA form, the CDR3 reads TGCGCCAGCAGCCTGGGACTAGCGGGCTACAATGAGCAGTTCTTC.

The chain couples TRBV9 to TRBJ2-2, with 9 bases that match TRBD1. V dropped 2 bases and J dropped 8; count of bases not matched to a gene: 10. The CDR3 runs to 16 residues. Germline V gene data show CDR1 as SGDLS and CDR2 as YYNGEE. Here the CDR3 DNA reads TGTGCCAGCAGCGTTAGCCCGGGACAGGGTGGAGGGGAGCTGTTTTTT. Protein sequence: CASSVSPGQGGGELFF.

The chain joins TRBV5-1 to TRBJ1-1; TRBD1 is a possible D gene (5 bases). This CDR3 has 14 amino acids. The germline gives CDR1 SGHRS, CDR2 YFSETQ. The V end lost 0 bases, the J end lost 5 bases, and 11 bases lay between the germline ends. The chain's CDR3 is CASSLGGAWTEAFF. The CDR3 nucleotides read TGCGCCAGCAGCTTGGGTGGGGCGTGGACTGAAGCTTTCTTT.

The chain carries TRBV5-1 and TRBJ1-4; the D gene is possibly TRBD1 (6 bases). Trimming left V 4 bases short and J 8 bases short, with 15 bases between. The germline CDR1 and CDR2 sequences are SGHRS and YFSETQ. CDR3 length: 14 amino acids. The CDR3 DNA is TGCGCCAGCAGCCCGGCGGGGGGCAAAGAAAAACTGTTTTTT. Its translation is CASSPAGGKEKLFF.

V is TRBV29-1 and J is TRBJ2-1, with D maybe TRBD2 (5 bases). CDR3 length equals 13 residues. Germline assignment: CDR1 SQVTM and CDR2 ANQGSEA. V dropped 6 bases and J dropped 10 bases, with 19 bases sitting between them. Here the CDR3 reads CSVIGVPGWEQFF. The CDR3 DNA reads TGCAGCGTGATCGGAGTGCCGGGGTGGGAGCAGTTCTTC.

The CDR3 sequence is CASSVGTSGIETQYF. The CDR3 DNA is TGTGCCAGCAGCGTAGGTACTAGCGGGATCGAGACCCAGTACTTC. V and J are TRBV9 and TRBJ2-5; TRBD2 matches 10 bases. Germline assignment: CDR1 SGDLS and CDR2 YYNGEE. This CDR3 contains 15 residues. V was pared by 0 bases and J by 5 bases, with 4 bases of the junction left unmatched.

The gene calls are TRBV10-3 and TRBJ1-5; D ambiguous. This CDR3 is built from 14 residues. The ends were cut back, 6 bases at V and 3 bases at J, with 12 bases in the middle. CDR1 and CDR2 (germline): ENHRY, SYGVKD. Here the CDR3 DNA reads TGTGCCATCAGGGGGAGCGGGGACAATCAGCCCCAGCATTTT. It specifies CAIRGSGDNQPQHF.

The chain recombines TRBV9 with TRBJ2-2; 9 bases fit TRBD1. Germline CDR1 SGDLS, CDR2 YYNGEE. J lost 7 bases, V lost 0 bases, and 13 bases had no gene match. The CDR3 runs to 18 residues. As DNA, the CDR3 is TGTGCCAGCAGCGTAGCTGGTGGGACAGGGAGAAACGACGGGGAGCTGTTTTTT. Its translation is CASSVAGGTGRNDGELFF.

This clone has just one count. The chain recombines TRBV10-3 with TRBJ1-4, with TRBD1 identical over 7 bases. This CDR3 is built from 14 residues. The J segment lost 7 bases and the V segment lost 6 bases, leaving 8 bases of the junction unmatched. The germline V gene has CDR1 ENHRY and CDR2 SYGVKD. CDR3 sequence reads: CAISRQGDVEKLFF. The CDR3 nucleotides read TGTGCCATCAGCCGCCAGGGGGATGTTGAAAAACTGTTTTTT.